This paragraph reports one T cell receptor beta chain. What it binds is not known. Methods described previously were used for bulk TCR libraries, and listed TCR primers were applied. In TCRdb, the PCR reads were re-called with MiXCR into one record per CDR3 protein. This sample has under 600,000 distinct CDR3 sequences; around 23% occur once, and the top ten carry 0.76%. The naive CD8 libraries originated from between roughly 18,000 and 1,000,000 sorted cells and drew on 10%, 30% or 50% RNA. Sorting captured naive CD8 T cells as CD8+CD4-CCR7+CD45RA+. This sample is drawn from a study of molecular identifiers for immune sequencing clone quantification. Whole-study findings and limits: Naive cells had under 1% of molecules in clones above 20 RNA copies, effectors over 99%.

Germline CDR1 is LGHNA and CDR2 is YSLEER. CDR3 length: 16 amino acids. The ends lost 3 bases at V and 4 bases at J; junction bases unmatched: 9. The chain couples TRBV4-3 to TRBJ2-3; 8 bases match TRBD2. Material: naive CD8+ T cells from blood, with Jurkat cell RNA spiked in. Subset described: FACS-sorted CD8+CD4-CCR7+CD45RA+ naive T cells. The clonotype comes from a human donor in good health. Some libraries in this study had Jurkat cell RNA spiked in. CDR3: CASSHQEAGGPDTQYF. The CDR3 DNA follows: TGCGCCAGCAGCCACCAGGAGGCGGGAGGCCCAGATACGCAGTATTTT.